This entry lists 3 T cell receptor beta chains sequenced from one sample in a study of cytomegalovirus exposure and HLA in healthy donors (dated 2017 in TCRdb). Preparation of the library involved the immunoSEQ multiplex PCR assay. The multiplex PCR relied on a mix of 60 forward primers for TCR Vbeta segments and 13 reverse primers for TCR Jbeta segments. Held by TCRdb, this immuneACCESS table contains in-frame sequences only and omits some clones. Under half of the omission traces to an unresolved V gene where checked; the cause of the rest is unknown. Present in this sample are about 190,000 clones, 75% to 80% of which were seen just once. Clones ranked in the top ten supply roughly an eighth of the sample. The sequenced sample was PBMCs. Every receptor here comes from a woman in her thirties in good health and CMV-seropositive.

This chain links TRBV4-1 with TRBJ2-4; maybe TRBD2 (6 bases). The CDR3 extends over 16 amino acids. Germline loops: CDR1 MGHRA, CDR2 YSYEKL. V was shortened by 2 bases and J by 2 bases, with 13 bases between the two germline ends. DNA for the CDR3: TGCGCCAGCAGCCAACCGAGCCGGGGGTCCAAAAACATTCAGTACTTC. Its translation: CASSQPSRGSKNIQYF.

V and J are TRBV6-1 and TRBJ1-6; a weak D match, TRBD1 (6 bases). V dropped 4 bases and J dropped 10 bases, with 14 bases sitting between them. Germline V CDR1 and CDR2: MNHNS, SASEGT. This CDR3 has 14 amino acids. The CDR3 DNA sequence: TGTGCCAGCAGTGTACAGGGTCACGGATCACCCCTCCACTTT. It encodes CASSVQGHGSPLHF.

The rearrangement links TRBV13 to TRBJ2-7; perhaps TRBD1 as D (6 bases). Trimming cost V 1 base and J 0 bases, with 7 bases left between them. The CDR3 contains 14 residues. Germline CDR1 is PRHDT and CDR2 is FYEKMQ (reference sequence). The CDR3 nucleotides are TGTGCCAGCAGCTTAGAACAGGGCTCCTACGAGCAGTACTTC. Protein: CASSLEQGSYEQYF.